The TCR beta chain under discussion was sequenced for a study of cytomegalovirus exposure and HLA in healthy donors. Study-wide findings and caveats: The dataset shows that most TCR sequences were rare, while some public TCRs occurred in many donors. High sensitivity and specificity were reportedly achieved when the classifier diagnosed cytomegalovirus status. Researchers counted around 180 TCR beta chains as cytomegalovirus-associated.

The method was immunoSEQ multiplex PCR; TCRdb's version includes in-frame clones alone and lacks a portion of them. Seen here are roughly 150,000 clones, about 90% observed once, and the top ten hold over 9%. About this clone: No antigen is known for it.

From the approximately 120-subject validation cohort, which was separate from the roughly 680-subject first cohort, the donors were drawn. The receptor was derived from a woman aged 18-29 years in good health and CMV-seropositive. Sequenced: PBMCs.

The CDR3 loop is CAIGTSGETQYF. The DNA for the CDR3 is TGTGCCATCGGGACTAGCGGTGAGACCCAGTACTTC. The chain uses TRBV10-3 and TRBJ2-5, with TRBD2 matching 11 bases. Trimming at V came to 8 bases and at J to 5 bases, leaving 1 base not matched to a gene. CDR1 ENHRY and CDR2 SYGVKD come from the germline V gene. This CDR3 has 12 residues.